The present TCR beta chain was sequenced within a study of T cell changes during pregnancy in multiple sclerosis. Produced via immunoSEQ multiplex PCR; TCRdb's table is partial and in-frame only. The sample records tens of thousands of clones, 75% to 90% being singletons. The CDR3 covers 13 residues. Germline V gene sequence: CDR1 LNHNV, CDR2 YYDKDF (reference sequence). Remarks on this clone: The junction does not match germline at one end; this may be a read error.

The specimen comprised peripheral blood, sampled in the second trimester of pregnancy. The chain couples TRBV15 to TRBJ2-1; tentative D call: TRBD2 (5 bases). The sequence was obtained from a female donor in good health, enrolled as a control in a pregnancy study. CDR3 DNA: TGTGCCACCAGCCGAGAGATGAGGGATAAGCAGTTCTTC. Protein: CATSREMRDKQFF.